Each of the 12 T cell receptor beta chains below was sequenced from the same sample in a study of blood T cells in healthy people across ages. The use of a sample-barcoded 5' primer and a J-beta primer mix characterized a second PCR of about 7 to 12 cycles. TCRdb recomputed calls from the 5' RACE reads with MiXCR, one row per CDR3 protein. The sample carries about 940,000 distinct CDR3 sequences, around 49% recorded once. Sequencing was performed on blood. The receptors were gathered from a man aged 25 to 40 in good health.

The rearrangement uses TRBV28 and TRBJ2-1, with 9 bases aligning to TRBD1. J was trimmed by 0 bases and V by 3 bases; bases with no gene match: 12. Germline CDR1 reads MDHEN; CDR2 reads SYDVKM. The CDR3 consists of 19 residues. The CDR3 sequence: CASSFSGQGRYSSYNEQFF. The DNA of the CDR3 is TGTGCCAGCAGTTTCTCGGGACAGGGCCGTTACAGCTCCTACAATGAGCAGTTCTTC. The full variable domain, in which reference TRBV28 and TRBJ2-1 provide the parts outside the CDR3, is DVKVTQSSRYLVKRTGEKVFLECVQDMDHENMFWYRQDPGLGLRLIYFSYDVKMKEKGDIPEGYSVSREKKERFSLILESASTNQTSMYLCASSFSGQGRYSSYNEQFFGPGTRLTVL.

The CDR3 region has the DNA TGTGCCAGCAGCCTCAAGTACCCTGGAAACACCATATATTTT. It translates to CASSLKYPGNTIYF. The chain has TRBV28 and TRBJ1-3; D is ambiguous. Germline V CDR1 and CDR2: MDHEN, SYDVKM. Trimming left V 6 bases short and J 2 bases short, with 11 bases between. This CDR3 is built from 14 residues.

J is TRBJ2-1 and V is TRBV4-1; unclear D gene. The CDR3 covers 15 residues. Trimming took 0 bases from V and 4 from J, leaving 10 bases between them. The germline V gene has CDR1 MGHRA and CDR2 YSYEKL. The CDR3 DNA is TGCGCCAGCAGCCAAGAGGAGAAGTCTTACAATGAGCAGTTCTTC. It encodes CASSQEEKSYNEQFF.

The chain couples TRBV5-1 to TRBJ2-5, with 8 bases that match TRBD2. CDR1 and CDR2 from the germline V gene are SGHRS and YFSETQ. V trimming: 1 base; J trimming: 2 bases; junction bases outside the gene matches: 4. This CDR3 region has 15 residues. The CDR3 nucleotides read TGCGCCAGCAGCTTGAGCGGGGGTATACAAGAGACCCAGTACTTC. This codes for CASSLSGGIQETQYF.

The CDR3 here is CSARIQGSNQPQHF. The DNA of the CDR3 is TGCAGTGCTAGAATACAGGGGAGCAATCAGCCCCAGCATTTT. The rearrangement uses TRBV20-1 and TRBJ1-5; 7 nucleotides align to TRBD1. Germline assignment: CDR1 DFQATT and CDR2 SNEGSKA (reference sequence). The CDR3 runs 14 residues. V dropped 2 bases and J dropped 1; count of bases not matched to a gene: 2.

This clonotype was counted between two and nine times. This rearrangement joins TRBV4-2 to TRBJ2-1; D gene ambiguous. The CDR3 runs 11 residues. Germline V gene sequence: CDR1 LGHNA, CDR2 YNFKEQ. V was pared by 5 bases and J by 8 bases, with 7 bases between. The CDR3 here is CASSDTDEQFF. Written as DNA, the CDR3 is TGTGCCAGCAGCGACACCGATGAGCAGTTCTTC.

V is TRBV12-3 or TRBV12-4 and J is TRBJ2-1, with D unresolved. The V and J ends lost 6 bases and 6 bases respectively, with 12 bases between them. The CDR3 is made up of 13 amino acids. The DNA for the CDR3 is TGTGCCAGCAGCTTACTGCTATTCAATGAGCAGTTCTTC. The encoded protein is CASSLLLFNEQFF.

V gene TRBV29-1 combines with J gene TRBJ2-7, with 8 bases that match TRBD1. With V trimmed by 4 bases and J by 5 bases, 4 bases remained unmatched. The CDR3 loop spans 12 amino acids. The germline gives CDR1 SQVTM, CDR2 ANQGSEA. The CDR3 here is CSVVQGANEQYF. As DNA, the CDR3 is TGCAGCGTTGTGCAGGGGGCGAACGAGCAGTACTTC.

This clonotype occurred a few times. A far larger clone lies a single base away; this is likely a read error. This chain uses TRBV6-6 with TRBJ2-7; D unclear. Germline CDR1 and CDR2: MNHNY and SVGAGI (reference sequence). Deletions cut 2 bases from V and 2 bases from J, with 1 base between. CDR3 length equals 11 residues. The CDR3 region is CASSYPYEQYF. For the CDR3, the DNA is TGTGCCAGCAGTTACCCCTACGAGCAGTACTTC.

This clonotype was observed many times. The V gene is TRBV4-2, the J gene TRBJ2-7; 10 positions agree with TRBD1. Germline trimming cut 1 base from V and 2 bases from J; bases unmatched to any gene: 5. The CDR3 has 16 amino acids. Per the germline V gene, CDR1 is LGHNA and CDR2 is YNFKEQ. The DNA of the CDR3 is TGTGCCAGCAGCCAAGTAGAGGGACAGGGGACCTACGAGCAGTACTTC. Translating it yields CASSQVEGQGTYEQYF.

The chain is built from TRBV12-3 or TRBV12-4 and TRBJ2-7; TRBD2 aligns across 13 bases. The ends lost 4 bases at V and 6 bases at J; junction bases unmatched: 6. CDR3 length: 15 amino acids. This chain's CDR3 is CASSSGLAGVTEQYF. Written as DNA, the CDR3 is TGTGCCAGCAGTTCCGGACTAGCGGGAGTCACCGAGCAGTACTTC.

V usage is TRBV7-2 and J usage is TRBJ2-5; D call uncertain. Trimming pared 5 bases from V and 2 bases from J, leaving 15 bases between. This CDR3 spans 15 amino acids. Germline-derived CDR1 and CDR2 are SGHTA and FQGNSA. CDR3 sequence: CASSPEGRVQETQYF. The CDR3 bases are TGTGCCAGCAGCCCGGAAGGACGGGTACAAGAGACCCAGTACTTC.